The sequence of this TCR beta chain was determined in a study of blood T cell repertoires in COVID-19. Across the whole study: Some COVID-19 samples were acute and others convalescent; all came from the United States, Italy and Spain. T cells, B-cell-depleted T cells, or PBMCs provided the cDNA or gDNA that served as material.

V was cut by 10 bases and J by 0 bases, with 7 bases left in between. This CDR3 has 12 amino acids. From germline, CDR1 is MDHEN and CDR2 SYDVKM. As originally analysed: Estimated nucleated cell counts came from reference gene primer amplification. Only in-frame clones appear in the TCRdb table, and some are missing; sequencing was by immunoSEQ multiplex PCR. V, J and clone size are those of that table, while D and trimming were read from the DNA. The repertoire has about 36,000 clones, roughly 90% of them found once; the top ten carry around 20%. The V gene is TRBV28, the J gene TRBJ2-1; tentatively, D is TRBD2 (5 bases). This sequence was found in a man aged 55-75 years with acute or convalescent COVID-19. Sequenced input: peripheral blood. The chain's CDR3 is CAIRGSYNEQFF. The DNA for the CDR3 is TGTGCCATCCGGGGCTCCTACAATGAGCAGTTCTTC.